The rows below give T cell receptor beta chains drawn from one sample of a study of T cell repertoires in cytomegalovirus infection. TCRdb reprocessed the reads with MiXCR, giving one entry per CDR3 protein. Of around 310,000 distinct CDR3 sequences in the sample, under 20% were seen once. The sample taken for sequencing was PBMCs. Receptor source: a human donor in good health (CMV status not recorded). Some clones in this sample may be carry-over from other donors' samples. The CDR3 runs from the conserved cysteine through the conserved F or W. A D gene is named only where the DNA matches it firmly. Expanded clones get a size class; other rows say once, few or many, or leave the size out.

size | J | V | D | CDR3 | DNA
once | TRBJ1-1 | TRBV12-3/TRBV12-4 | TRBD1 | CASSLTQGAFEAFF | TGTGCCAGCAGTTTAACGCAGGGGGCATTTGAAGCTTTCTTT
few | TRBJ2-7 | TRBV6-5 | NA | CASSYSRDGGYEQYF | TGTGCCAGCAGTTACTCGCGGGACGGCGGATACGAGCAGTACTTC
NA | TRBJ2-7 | TRBV10-3 | NA | CAISAAEPYEQYF | TGTGCCATCTCAGCCGCCGAACCCTACGAGCAGTACTTC
NA | TRBJ2-1 | TRBV20-1 | NA | CSASQAETYNEQFF | TGCAGTGCTAGCCAAGCGGAAACCTACAATGAGCAGTTCTTC
many | TRBJ1-1 | TRBV5-4 | TRBD1 | CASRTQTGPQNTEAFF | TGTGCCAGCAGAACCCAGACAGGGCCCCAGAACACTGAAGCTTTCTTT
NA | TRBJ1-2 | TRBV10-3 | NA | CAISDQEGNYGYTF | TGTGCCATCAGTGATCAGGAGGGGAACTATGGCTACACCTTC
few | TRBJ1-1 | TRBV20-1 | NA | CSASPRALIASTEAFF | TGCAGTGCCTCTCCTCGGGCTCTAATAGCTAGCACTGAAGCTTTCTTT
few | TRBJ1-4 | TRBV7-9 | NA | CASSFDFGKLFF | TGTGCCAGCAGCTTTGACTTTGGAAAACTGTTTTTT
few | TRBJ2-2 | TRBV5-5 | NA | CASSLGQSNTGELFF | TGTGCCAGCAGCTTAGGACAGAGTAACACCGGGGAGCTGTTTTTT
many | TRBJ2-5 | TRBV12-3/TRBV12-4 | NA | CASSLASLKTQYF | TGTGCCAGCAGTTTAGCTAGCCTTAAGACCCAGTACTTC
many | TRBJ2-5 | TRBV7-2 | TRBD2 | CASSFSLAGNQETQYF | TGTGCCAGCAGCTTCTCCCTAGCGGGGAACCAAGAGACCCAGTACTTC
few | TRBJ2-5 | TRBV7-9 | TRBD2 | CASSIQLAGEETQYF | TGTGCCAGCAGTATACAACTAGCGGGGGAGGAGACCCAGTACTTC
many | TRBJ1-5 | TRBV7-2 | NA | CASSLMRGNQPQHF | TGTGCCAGCAGCTTAATGCGGGGAAATCAGCCCCAGCATTTT
few | TRBJ1-2 | TRBV28 | TRBD1 | CASSSRTGGDYGYTF | TGTGCCAGCAGTTCGCGGACAGGGGGCGACTATGGCTACACCTTC